A single sample gave rise to the 2 T cell receptor beta chains below, sequenced in a study of a mutant IDH1 vaccine in newly diagnosed glioma. No antigens are known for them. Time point given: week 35, safety follow-up. Doses consisted of 300 ug of mutant IDH1 20-mer peptide each, paired with topical imiquimod. Sequenced by immunoSEQ multiplex PCR; TCRdb stores in-frame clones only, minus some. The sample lists tens of thousands of clones, under 90% occurring once. Material: PBMCs, obtained from a glioma patient whose treatment included an IDH1 peptide vaccine. These receptors originate from a young woman with glioma.

This clone has only one observation. V usage is TRBV9 and J usage is TRBJ2-3; 9 nucleotides line up with TRBD2. The CDR3 covers 16 residues. V was clipped by 4 bases and J by 4 bases; unmatched bases: 10. Germline assignment: CDR1 SGDLS and CDR2 YYNGEE. In nucleotides, the CDR3 is TGTGCCAGCAGCCCTAGGGCGGGGGGGCCGTCAGATACGCAGTATTTT. Translation: CASSPRAGGPSDTQYF.

This sequence joins TRBV2 and TRBJ2-2; TRBD2 agrees at 8 bases. CDR3 length: 14 amino acids. The J segment lost 2 bases and the V segment lost 7 bases, leaving 3 bases of the junction unmatched. The germline V gene has CDR1 SNHLY and CDR2 FYNNEI. For the CDR3, the DNA is TGTGCCAGCAACGGGGGGGCTAACACCGGGGAGCTGTTTTTT. Translated: CASNGGANTGELFF. The entire variable domain, with the rest obtained from reference TRBV2 and TRBJ2-2, is as follows: EPEVTQTPSHQVTQMGQEVILRCVPISNHLYFYWYRQILGQKVEFLVSFYNNEISEKSEIFDDQFSVERPDGSNFTLKIRSTKLEDSAMYFCASNGGANTGELFFGEGSRLTVL.